This T cell receptor (beta chain) originates from a study of blood T cell repertoires in COVID-19. As for the study in general: COVID-19 samples collected from the United States, Italy and Spain covered acute and convalescent phases. Nucleic acid was either cDNA or gDNA, and it came from T cells, B-cell-depleted T cells, or PBMCs.

The junction had 15 bases not matched to a gene; V was cut back by 5 bases and J by 7 bases. The V gene's germline CDR1 is SGHVS and CDR2 FQNEAQ. There are 18 residues in the CDR3. Per the authors' pipeline: Counts of nucleated cells, estimated from reference gene primer amplification, were obtained. The assay was immunoSEQ multiplex PCR, and TCRdb's table has in-frame clones only and misses some. V and J calls and clone size are given by that table; D and trimming were obtained from the DNA. The sample records 150,000 to 200,000 clones, roughly nine tenths being singletons. This clone was picked up one time.

The clonotype was recovered from an elderly woman in a cohort sampled during active or convalescent COVID-19. The sample was peripheral blood. This chain joins TRBV7-8 and TRBJ2-2; 11 nucleotides align to TRBD2. Here the CDR3 DNA reads TGTGCCAGCAGCCCGCCCTCCCCTAGCGGGAGGCTTGGCGGGGAGCTGTTTTTT. Protein: CASSPPSPSGRLGGELFF.